This is a list of T cell receptor beta chains from one sample in a study of blood T cell repertoires in COVID-19. Measured with immunoSEQ multiplex PCR; TCRdb has only the in-frame clones, and not every one. Among approximately 72,000 clones, approximately 81% were seen once, and the ten largest hold 8.8%. The specimen was peripheral blood. These receptors were obtained from a man aged 50-60 years with active COVID-19. The CDR3 runs from the conserved cysteine through the conserved F or W. Fields, in order: V gene, J gene, clone size, D gene, CDR3 DNA, CDR3 protein. A D gene is named only where the DNA matches it firmly. Some rows mark clone size as missing; the rest say once, few, many or name a class of expanded clone.

v_call: TRBV10-3
j_call: TRBJ1-5
clone_size: few
d_call: NA
cdr3_nt: TGTGCCATCAGTGATCTGGGAGGGGAGTACAATCAGCCCCAGCATTTT
cdr3_aa: CAISDLGGEYNQPQHF

v_call: TRBV11-2
j_call: TRBJ2-2
clone_size: NA
d_call: NA
cdr3_nt: TGTGCCAGCAGCTTAAAGACTACCGGGGAGCTGTTTTTT
cdr3_aa: CASSLKTTGELFF

v_call: TRBV7-2
j_call: TRBJ2-1
clone_size: NA
d_call: TRBD2
cdr3_nt: TGTGCCAGCAGCTTAGCGAGGGGAGCGGGGATCTACAATGAGCAGTTCTTC
cdr3_aa: CASSLARGAGIYNEQFF

v_call: TRBV20-1
j_call: TRBJ2-1
clone_size: NA
d_call: NA
cdr3_nt: TGCAGTGGAGGGAGGGGGAATGAGCAGTTCTTC
cdr3_aa: CSGGRGNEQFF

v_call: TRBV30
j_call: TRBJ2-2
clone_size: NA
d_call: TRBD2
cdr3_nt: TGTGCCTGGAGTGGAAGGACTAGCGGGAGGGCCGCCGGGGAGCTGTTTTTT
cdr3_aa: CAWSGRTSGRAAGELFF

v_call: TRBV27
j_call: TRBJ1-1
clone_size: NA
d_call: TRBD1
cdr3_nt: TGTGCCAGCAAGACAGGGACTTCGGTGAGTGAAGCTTTCTTT
cdr3_aa: CASKTGTSVSEAFF

v_call: TRBV29-1
j_call: TRBJ1-1
clone_size: NA
d_call: NA
cdr3_nt: TGCAGCGTCCGGACGGGGGGGGAAGCTTTCTTT
cdr3_aa: CSVRTGGEAFF

v_call: TRBV18
j_call: TRBJ2-5
clone_size: medium-sized
d_call: TRBD2
cdr3_nt: TGTGCCAGCTCAGGACTAGCCGGAGAGACCCAGTACTTC
cdr3_aa: CASSGLAGETQYF

v_call: TRBV21-1
j_call: TRBJ2-4
clone_size: NA
d_call: NA
cdr3_nt: NA
cdr3_aa: CASSKVASGTEDIQYF

v_call: TRBV5-5
j_call: TRBJ1-2
clone_size: NA
d_call: TRBD1
cdr3_nt: TGTGCCAGCAGCTACACAGGGGGCGGCTACACCTTC
cdr3_aa: CASSYTGGGYTF

v_call: TRBV18
j_call: TRBJ1-1
clone_size: NA
d_call: NA
cdr3_nt: TGTGCCAGCTCACCACCATCCCAAAAAAACACTGAAGCTTTCTTT
cdr3_aa: CASSPPSQKNTEAFF

v_call: TRBV5-1
j_call: TRBJ2-1
clone_size: few
d_call: TRBD2
cdr3_nt: TGCGCCAGCAGCCTCGGGACTAGCGGGAACAATGAGCAGTTCTTC
cdr3_aa: CASSLGTSGNNEQFF

v_call: TRBV3-1/TRBV3-2
j_call: TRBJ1-1
clone_size: NA
d_call: NA
cdr3_nt: TGTGCCAGCAGCCAAGGCGTGTGGGCGATGAACACTGAAGCTTTCTTT
cdr3_aa: CASSQGVWAMNTEAFF

v_call: TRBV7-9
j_call: TRBJ2-3
clone_size: NA
d_call: NA
cdr3_nt: TGTGCCAGCAGCGAAGCCAGCACAGATACGCAGTATTTT
cdr3_aa: CASSEASTDTQYF

v_call: TRBV30
j_call: TRBJ1-4
clone_size: NA
d_call: NA
cdr3_nt: TGTGCCTGGAGTGTTGGACTAAATGAAAAACTGTTTTTT
cdr3_aa: CAWSVGLNEKLFF

v_call: TRBV19
j_call: TRBJ2-3
clone_size: NA
d_call: TRBD2
cdr3_nt: TGTGCCACCTCCCCGGAGGCTAGCGGTGGAGATACGCAGTATTTT
cdr3_aa: CATSPEASGGDTQYF

v_call: TRBV27
j_call: TRBJ2-7
clone_size: NA
d_call: TRBD2
cdr3_nt: TGTGCCGCCGGACTAGCGGGAATGTACGAGCAGTACTTC
cdr3_aa: CAAGLAGMYEQYF

v_call: TRBV11-2
j_call: TRBJ2-1
clone_size: NA
d_call: TRBD1
cdr3_nt: TGTGCCAGCACCTGGAATTGGGACAGTCTCAATGAGCAGTTCTTC
cdr3_aa: CASTWNWDSLNEQFF

v_call: TRBV20-1
j_call: TRBJ2-7
clone_size: many
d_call: TRBD2
cdr3_nt: TGCAGTGCTAGTTCCGGGACTAGCGGCTACGAGCAGTACTTC
cdr3_aa: CSASSGTSGYEQYF

v_call: TRBV7-2
j_call: TRBJ1-4
clone_size: NA
d_call: NA
cdr3_nt: TGTGCCAGCAGCTTAGAGGGGTCGCCTAATGAAAAACTGTTTTTT
cdr3_aa: CASSLEGSPNEKLFF

v_call: TRBV2
j_call: TRBJ1-2
clone_size: NA
d_call: TRBD1
cdr3_nt: TGTGCCAGCAGTAAGAGGACAGGGGACTATGGCTACACCTTC
cdr3_aa: CASSKRTGDYGYTF

v_call: TRBV19
j_call: TRBJ1-2
clone_size: NA
d_call: TRBD1
cdr3_nt: TGTGCCAGTAGTTCGGGACAGACCCTCTATGGCTACACCTTC
cdr3_aa: CASSSGQTLYGYTF

v_call: TRBV24-1
j_call: TRBJ2-1
clone_size: NA
d_call: TRBD1
cdr3_nt: TGTGCCACCAGTGATTCCCGACAGGGCCGGCGAAATGAGCAGTTCTTC
cdr3_aa: CATSDSRQGRRNEQFF

v_call: TRBV7-2
j_call: TRBJ2-3
clone_size: NA
d_call: NA
cdr3_nt: TGTGCCAGCAGCTTAGGAAAGGGGGATACGCAGTATTTT
cdr3_aa: CASSLGKGDTQYF

v_call: TRBV29-1
j_call: TRBJ2-7
clone_size: NA
d_call: NA
cdr3_nt: TGCAGCGTTACCCCCGGGGCAGGGGTAGCGTACGAGCAGTACTTC
cdr3_aa: CSVTPGAGVAYEQYF

v_call: TRBV7-2
j_call: TRBJ2-1
clone_size: NA
d_call: NA
cdr3_nt: TGTGCCAGCAGCTTAGCCGGGACCTACAATGAGCAGTTCTTC
cdr3_aa: CASSLAGTYNEQFF

v_call: TRBV7-9
j_call: TRBJ2-2
clone_size: few
d_call: TRBD1
cdr3_nt: TGTGCCAGCAGCCCGAGGGACAGGGGGAACACCGGGGAGCTGTTTTTT
cdr3_aa: CASSPRDRGNTGELFF

v_call: TRBV6-2/TRBV6-3
j_call: TRBJ2-7
clone_size: NA
d_call: NA
cdr3_nt: TGTGCCAGCAGTTCCGGATCCGGGGGCTCCTACGAGCAGTACTTC
cdr3_aa: CASSSGSGGSYEQYF

v_call: TRBV5-6
j_call: TRBJ2-3
clone_size: NA
d_call: TRBD2
cdr3_nt: TGTGCCAGAAGACTAGCCGGAGAAGTCACAGATACGCAGTATTTT
cdr3_aa: CARRLAGEVTDTQYF

v_call: TRBV7-2
j_call: TRBJ2-3
clone_size: NA
d_call: NA
cdr3_nt: TGTGCCAGCAGCTTACTCCACGGGGGTGGGGCAGATACGCAGTATTTT
cdr3_aa: CASSLLHGGGADTQYF

v_call: TRBV18
j_call: TRBJ2-2
clone_size: NA
d_call: TRBD2
cdr3_nt: TGTGCCAGCTCAGCAAGCGGGGGCGACACCGGGGAGCTGTTTTTT
cdr3_aa: CASSASGGDTGELFF

v_call: TRBV2
j_call: TRBJ1-3
clone_size: few
d_call: TRBD1
cdr3_nt: TGTGCCAGCAGTGTACAGGGGGCGGCAGGAAACACCATATATTTT
cdr3_aa: CASSVQGAAGNTIYF

v_call: TRBV19
j_call: TRBJ2-1
clone_size: NA
d_call: TRBD2
cdr3_nt: TGTGCCAGTAGTCTGGCTAGCGGGACCGAGGGTGAGCAGTTCTTC
cdr3_aa: CASSLASGTEGEQFF